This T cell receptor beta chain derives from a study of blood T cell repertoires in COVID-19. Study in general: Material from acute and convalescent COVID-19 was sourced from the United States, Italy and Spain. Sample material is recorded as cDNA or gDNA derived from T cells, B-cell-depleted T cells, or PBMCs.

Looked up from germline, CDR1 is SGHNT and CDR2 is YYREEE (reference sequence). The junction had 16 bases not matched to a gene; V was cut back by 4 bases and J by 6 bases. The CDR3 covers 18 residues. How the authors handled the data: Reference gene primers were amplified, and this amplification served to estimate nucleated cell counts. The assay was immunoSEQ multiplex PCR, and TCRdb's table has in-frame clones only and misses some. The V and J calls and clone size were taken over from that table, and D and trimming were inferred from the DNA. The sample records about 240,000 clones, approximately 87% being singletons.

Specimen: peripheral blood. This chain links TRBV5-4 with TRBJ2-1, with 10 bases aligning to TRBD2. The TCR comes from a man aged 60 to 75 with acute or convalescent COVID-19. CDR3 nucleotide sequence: TGTGCCAGCAGCCCTGGGGCTAGCGGGAGCGGACTAGGCAATGAGCAGTTCTTC. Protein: CASSPGASGSGLGNEQFF.